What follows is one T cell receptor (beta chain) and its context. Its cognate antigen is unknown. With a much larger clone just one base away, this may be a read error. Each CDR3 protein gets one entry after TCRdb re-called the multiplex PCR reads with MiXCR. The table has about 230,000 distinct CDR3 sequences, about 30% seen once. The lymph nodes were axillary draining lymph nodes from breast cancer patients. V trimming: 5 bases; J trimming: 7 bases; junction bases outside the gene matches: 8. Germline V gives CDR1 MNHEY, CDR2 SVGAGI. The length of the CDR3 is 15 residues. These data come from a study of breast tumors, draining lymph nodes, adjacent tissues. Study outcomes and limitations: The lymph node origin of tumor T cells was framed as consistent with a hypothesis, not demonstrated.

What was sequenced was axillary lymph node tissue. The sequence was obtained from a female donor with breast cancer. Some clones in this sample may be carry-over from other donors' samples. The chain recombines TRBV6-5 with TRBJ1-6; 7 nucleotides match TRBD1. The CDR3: CASSHNGQENSPLHF. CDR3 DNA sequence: TGTGCCAGCAGTCATAATGGACAGGAGAATTCACCCCTCCACTTT.